Listed here are 20 T cell receptor beta chains from one sample, sequenced in a study of blood T cell repertoires in COVID-19. Assay: immunoSEQ multiplex PCR; the TCRdb copy retains only in-frame clones and omits some. This sample carries approximately 91,000 clones, nearly 90% of them seen once, and the ten largest clones take about 4.2%. The specimen sequenced was peripheral blood. The origin of the receptors is an older man with acute or convalescent COVID-19.

This chain joins TRBV6-6 and TRBJ2-1; possibly TRBD2 for D (5 bases). V was trimmed by 0 bases and J by 4 bases, leaving 10 bases between them. The CDR3 totals 15 residues. Per germline, CDR1 MNHNY and CDR2 SVGAGI (reference sequence). The CDR3 DNA reads TGTGCCAGCAGTTACTCCCGGGGAGAGTACAATGAGCAGTTCTTC. Protein product: CASSYSRGEYNEQFF.

This clone was picked up a small number of times. The rearrangement links TRBV2 to TRBJ2-7; the D gene is possibly TRBD1 (5 bases). Between the trimmed V and J ends, which lost 6 bases and 1 base, there was a span of 10 bases. The germline CDR1 and CDR2 sequences are SNHLY and FYNNEI. The CDR3 has 13 residues. Here the CDR3 DNA reads TGTGCCAGCAGATCGACAGCTTCCTACGAGCAGTACGTC. Its protein product is CASRSTASYEQYV.

The J gene is TRBJ1-6, the V gene TRBV21-1; the listed D gene, TRBD1, was not tested against the DNA. TRBV21-1 is labeled a pseudogene. The CDR3 loop spans 16 amino acids. In DNA form, the CDR3 reads TGTGCCAGCAGCACCTCAACCAGCTCCTATAATTCACCCCTCCACTTT. Its translation: CASSTSTSSYNSPLHF.

V usage is TRBV7-3 and J usage is TRBJ2-3, with D unclear. The length of the CDR3 is 13 residues. V was trimmed by 5 bases and J by 4 bases, leaving 10 bases between them. The V gene's germline CDR1 is SGHTA and CDR2 FQGTGA. CDR3 amino acids: CASSLVGADTQYF. CDR3 coding DNA: TGTGCCAGCAGCCTAGTGGGTGCAGATACGCAGTATTTT.

This chain connects TRBV24-1 to TRBJ2-3; 11 positions agree with TRBD2. There are 16 residues in the CDR3. After removal of 3 bases from V and 9 bases from J, the junction contained 10 bases not matched to a gene. CDR1 and CDR2 (germline): KGHDR, SFDVKD. This CDR3 reads CATSDPLAGGAKTQYF. The CDR3 DNA reads as TGTGCCACCAGTGATCCGCTAGCGGGGGGTGCCAAGACGCAGTATTTT.

This chain joins TRBV19 and TRBJ2-7; 12 bases line up with TRBD2. In germline, CDR1 is LNHDA, CDR2 SQIVND (reference sequence). Losses at the gene ends were 5 bases for V and 8 bases for J; bases not matched to a gene: 19. This CDR3 comprises 18 residues. CDR3: CASSPRTSGAPGGEKQYF. The CDR3 nucleotides read TGTGCCAGTAGTCCGCGGACTAGCGGGGCTCCAGGGGGGGAAAAGCAGTACTTC.

The J gene is TRBJ1-1, the V gene TRBV20-1; a possible D gene is TRBD1 (6 bases). Looked up from germline, CDR1 is DFQATT and CDR2 is SNEGSKA (reference sequence). CDR3 length: 13 amino acids. Trimming cost V 5 bases and J 2 bases, with 12 bases left between them. Here the CDR3 reads CSARGQLNTEAFF. In DNA, the CDR3 is TGCAGTGCTCGTGGACAGCTCAACACTGAAGCTTTCTTT.

This clone was counted between two and nine times. The chain carries TRBV6-1 and TRBJ2-4; possible D gene TRBD1, 6 bases. Germline-derived CDR1 and CDR2 are MNHNS and SASEGT. This CDR3 comprises 16 residues. Trimming cost V 1 base and J 2 bases, with 12 bases left between them. The CDR3 coding sequence is TGTGCCAGCAGTGAAGGAGGGGGTATGTCCAAAAACATTCAGTACTTC. Protein product: CASSEGGGMSKNIQYF.

Worth noting for this clone: A read error may produce the germline difference seen at one junction end. This rearrangement joins TRBV19 to TRBJ1-1; 7 bases fit TRBD1. CDR3 length: 15 residues. Germline V CDR1 and CDR2: LNHDA, SQIVND (reference sequence). CDR3 sequence: CASSIVKGAGTEAFF. CDR3 sequence (DNA): TGTGCCAGCAGTATCGTAAAGGGGGCGGGTACTGAAGCTTTCTTT.

The chain links TRBV9 to TRBJ2-1, with a possible D match to TRBD2 (5 bases). Trimming took off 3 bases at V and 3 bases at J, with 7 bases between the two ends. CDR1 is SGDLS and CDR2 is YYNGEE in the germline V gene. The CDR3 runs 13 residues. This CDR3 reads CASSADFYNEQFF. The DNA for the CDR3 is TGTGCCAGCAGCGCGGACTTCTACAATGAGCAGTTCTTC. Supplemented by reference TRBV9 and TRBJ2-1, the full variable domain reads DSGVTQTPKHLITATGQRVTLRCSPRSGDLSVYWYQQSLDQGLQFLIQYYNGEERAKGNILERFSAQQFPDLHSELNLSSLELGDSALYFCASSADFYNEQFFGPGTRLTVL.

With regard to this clone: Distinct nucleotide sequences in the sample also encode this CDR3. The chain employs TRBV12-3 or TRBV12-4 and TRBJ1-5; unclear D gene. Trimming removed 2 bases from V and 4 bases from J, with 6 bases in between. The CDR3 sequence is 13 residues long. CDR3 in DNA: TGTGCCAGCAGTTTAACCGGGAATCAGCCCCAGCATTTT. It encodes CASSLTGNQPQHF.

This clone is a singleton in its sample. The genes are TRBV5-6 and TRBJ1-6; D is undetermined. This CDR3 comprises 16 residues. Germline CDR1 and CDR2: SGHDT and YYEEEE. V gave up 1 base and J gave up 9 bases, with 17 bases separating them. CDR3 region: CASSLRKQAIASPLHF. DNA for the CDR3: TGTGCCAGCAGCTTGCGTAAGCAGGCAATCGCTTCACCCCTCCACTTT.

This rearrangement joins TRBV28 to TRBJ1-5; no definite D call. Per the germline V gene, CDR1 is MDHEN and CDR2 is SYDVKM. Between the trimmed V and J ends, which lost 11 bases and 3 bases, there was a span of 11 bases. This CDR3 region has 12 residues. The CDR3 coding sequence is TGTGCCGCGCGGGATCCCAATCAGCCCCAGCATTTT. Protein product: CAARDPNQPQHF.

This chain links TRBV6-5 with TRBJ1-1; TRBD1 is a possible D gene (6 bases). CDR3 length: 15 amino acids. Germline V gene sequence: CDR1 MNHEY, CDR2 SVGAGI. V was shortened by 7 bases and J by 0 bases, with 15 bases between the two germline ends. The DNA for the CDR3 is TGTGCCAGCACATTAACCAGGGGCATGAACACTGAAGCTTTCTTT. Its protein is CASTLTRGMNTEAFF.

This rearrangement joins TRBV19 to TRBJ1-5; tentatively, D is TRBD1 (6 bases). The CDR3 is 15 residues long. Trimming removed 6 bases at V and 4 bases at J, with 16 bases between. The V gene's germline CDR1 is LNHDA and CDR2 SQIVND (reference sequence). CDR3: CASSWTVTRNQPQHF. The CDR3 DNA is TGTGCCAGTAGCTGGACAGTCACGAGGAATCAGCCCCAGCATTTT.

The V and J genes are TRBV7-6 and TRBJ2-7; 8 bases align to TRBD1. Germline CDR1 is SGHVS and CDR2 is FNYEAQ. The CDR3 covers 20 residues. The V gene end was trimmed by 0 bases and the J gene end by 2 bases; junction bases not matched to a gene: 18. For the CDR3, the DNA is TGTGCCAGCAGCTTAGCACCGGCAGGGGGCGGTGGTACGTTAACCTACGAGCAGTACTTC. Amino acid sequence: CASSLAPAGGGGTLTYEQYF.

The CDR3 reads CASSQENSGLTDTQYF. The CDR3 DNA is TGTGCCAGCAGCCAAGAGAATAGCGGGCTCACAGATACGCAGTATTTT. This chain connects TRBV4-2 to TRBJ2-3; 7 nucleotides agree with TRBD2. CDR3 length: 16 amino acids. V lost 0 bases and J lost 2; bases outside the gene matches: 5. Per the germline V gene, CDR1 is LGHNA and CDR2 is YNFKEQ.

The V call is TRBV19, the J call TRBJ2-2, with TRBD2 matching 7 bases. The CDR3 is made up of 15 amino acids. Germline V CDR1 and CDR2: LNHDA, SQIVND (reference sequence). J lost 3 bases, V lost 2 bases, and 3 bases had no gene match. The DNA for the CDR3 is TGTGCCAGTAGTATACGCGGGGGTTACACCGGGGAGCTGTTTTTT. Protein sequence: CASSIRGGYTGELFF.

This sequence joins TRBV28 and TRBJ2-2, with D possibly being TRBD2 (5 bases). Germline V CDR1 and CDR2: MDHEN, SYDVKM. With 4 bases removed from V and 7 bases from J, the gap between germline ends came to 19 bases. This CDR3 is built from 16 residues. Written as DNA, the CDR3 is TGTGCCAGCAGTTGGGAAAGCAGGCAACGGGGCGGGGAGCTGTTTTTT. Translation gives CASSWESRQRGGELFF.

CDR3 region: CASSRDGAQGYTF. The CDR3 DNA sequence: TGCGCCAGCAGCCGCGATGGGGCGCAGGGCTACACCTTC. The chain has TRBV5-1 and TRBJ1-2; tentatively, D is TRBD1 (5 bases). The CDR3 is made up of 13 amino acids. Trimming took 4 bases from V and 8 from J, leaving 15 bases between them. Germline CDR1 SGHRS, CDR2 YFSETQ.